Shown below are 12 T cell receptor beta chains from a single sample sequenced in a study of blood T cell repertoires in COVID-19. Repertoires were generated with immunoSEQ multiplex PCR, while TCRdb's copy carries only in-frame clones and drops some. The sample lists fewer than 150,000 clones, around 87% seen once, with 3.8% in the top ten. Sequencing was done on a sample of peripheral blood. The receptors were gathered from a woman between 55 and 75 years old with COVID-19, enrolled during active disease.

The rearrangement joins TRBV10-3 to TRBJ2-7, with 11 nucleotides matching TRBD2. The V gene's germline CDR1 is ENHRY and CDR2 SYGVKD. The trim removed 0 bases at V and 6 bases at J, leaving 7 bases unmatched. This CDR3 contains 16 residues. This CDR3 is CAISESASGGWTEQYF. The DNA for the CDR3 is TGTGCCATCAGTGAGTCCGCTAGCGGGGGGTGGACCGAGCAGTACTTC.

The chain uses TRBV4-1 and TRBJ2-5; tentatively, D is TRBD2 (5 bases). The CDR3 loop spans 14 amino acids. The V end lost 0 bases, the J end lost 1 base, and 6 bases lay between the germline ends. Germline-derived CDR1 and CDR2 are MGHRA and YSYEKL. CDR3 sequence (DNA): TGCGCCAGCAGCCAAGACGGGATCCAAGAGACCCAGTACTTC. Translated, it gives CASSQDGIQETQYF.

The count of this clone is one. The chain has TRBV12-3 or TRBV12-4 and TRBJ1-3; D call uncertain. The CDR3 is 13 residues long. Trimming took off 8 bases at V and 0 bases at J, with 8 bases between the two ends. This CDR3 reads CASGRFSGNTIYF. The CDR3 nucleotides read TGTGCCAGCGGGAGATTCTCTGGAAACACCATATATTTT.

This clone was seen a few times. V is TRBV5-4 and J is TRBJ1-1, with D perhaps matching TRBD1 (5 bases). Germline V gene data show CDR1 as SGHNT and CDR2 as YYREEE (reference sequence). CDR3 length equals 14 residues. Trimming removed 0 bases from V and 2 bases from J, with 8 bases in between. Written as DNA, the CDR3 is TGTGCCAGCAGCTTGGACGGGGGAAACACTGAAGCTTTCTTT. This translates into CASSLDGGNTEAFF.

The chain couples TRBV18 to TRBJ1-2; D is unresolved. The V gene lost 2 bases and the J gene lost 6 bases, with 13 bases spanning the gap. This CDR3 spans 14 amino acids. The germline V gene encodes CDR1 KGHSH and CDR2 LQKENI. In DNA, the CDR3 is TGTGCCAGCTCACCATTCGGCGAGGAAGATGGCTACACCTTC. As protein: CASSPFGEEDGYTF.

The rearrangement joins TRBV7-2 to TRBJ1-6; no clear D. Between the trimmed V and J ends, which lost 0 bases and 8 bases, there was a span of 5 bases. Germline CDR1 SGHTA, CDR2 FQGNSA. The CDR3 contains 13 residues. This chain's CDR3 is CASSLAPDSPLHF. For the CDR3, the DNA is TGTGCCAGCAGCTTAGCGCCGGATTCACCCCTCCACTTT.

This clone was seen more than once but under ten times. This chain connects TRBV7-9 to TRBJ2-7, with D tentatively TRBD1 (6 bases). The CDR3 contains 14 residues. Between the trimmed V and J ends, which lost 3 bases and 1 base, there was a span of 10 bases. Looked up from germline, CDR1 is SEHNR and CDR2 is FQNEAQ (reference sequence). The CDR3: CASSFGQHSYEQYF. The CDR3 region has the DNA TGTGCCAGCAGCTTTGGACAGCATTCCTACGAGCAGTACTTC.

This clone occurred a few times. V and J are TRBV6-2 or TRBV6-3 and TRBJ1-2, with D possibly matching TRBD1 (6 bases). The V end was cut by 4 bases, the J end by 5 bases, with 11 bases between. Germline V gives CDR1 MNHEY, CDR2 SVGEGT. The CDR3 runs to 13 residues. The CDR3 region has the DNA TGTGCCAGCAGTTCCACAGGGATTTATGGCTACACCTTC. It specifies CASSSTGIYGYTF.

The chain uses TRBV2 and TRBJ1-1; TRBD1 matches 7 bases. CDR3 length equals 14 residues. V gave up 6 bases and J gave up 3 bases; unmatched junction bases: 7. Per germline, CDR1 SNHLY and CDR2 FYNNEI. CDR3 DNA sequence: TGTGCCAGCAGCATTGGACAGGCTGACACTGAAGCTTTCTTT. This gives the protein CASSIGQADTEAFF.

The chain uses TRBV5-1 and TRBJ2-7; 9 nucleotides line up with TRBD1. Germline CDR1 SGHRS, CDR2 YFSETQ. V lost 3 bases, J lost 3 bases, and 7 bases stayed unmatched. There are 15 residues in the CDR3. The CDR3 here is CASSSTDRGHYEQYF. DNA for the CDR3: TGCGCCAGCAGCTCGACGGACAGGGGACACTACGAGCAGTACTTC.

This chain joins TRBV7-2 and TRBJ1-6; 9 nucleotides match TRBD1. In germline, CDR1 is SGHTA, CDR2 FQGNSA. The CDR3 spans 16 residues. V trimming: 5 bases; J trimming: 10 bases; junction bases outside the gene matches: 12. CDR3 residues: CASSLAWTGAKSPLHF. DNA of the CDR3: TGTGCCAGCAGCCTCGCCTGGACAGGGGCGAAATCACCCCTCCACTTT.

The chain recombines TRBV1 with TRBJ2-5; the table's D call, TRBD2, has no DNA check behind it. TRBV1 is a recognized pseudogene. This CDR3 is built from 15 residues. DNA for the CDR3: TGCACCAGCAGCCAGACGGACCTGGGCGGGGAGACCCAGTACTTC. Translation: CTSSQTDLGGETQYF.